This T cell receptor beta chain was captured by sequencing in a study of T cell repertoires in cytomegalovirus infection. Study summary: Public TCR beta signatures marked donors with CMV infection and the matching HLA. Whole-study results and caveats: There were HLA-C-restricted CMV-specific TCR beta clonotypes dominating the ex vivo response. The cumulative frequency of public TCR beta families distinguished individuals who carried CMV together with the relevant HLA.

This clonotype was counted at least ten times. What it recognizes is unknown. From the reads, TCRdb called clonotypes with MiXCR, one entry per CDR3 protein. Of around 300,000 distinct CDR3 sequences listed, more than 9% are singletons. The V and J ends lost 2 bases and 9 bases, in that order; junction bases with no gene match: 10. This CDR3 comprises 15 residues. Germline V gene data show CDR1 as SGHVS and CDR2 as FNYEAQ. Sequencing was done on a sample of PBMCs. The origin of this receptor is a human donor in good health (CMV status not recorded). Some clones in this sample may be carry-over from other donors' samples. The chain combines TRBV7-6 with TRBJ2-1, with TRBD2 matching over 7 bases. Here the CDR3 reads CASSLISGGLGEQFF. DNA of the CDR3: TGTGCCAGCAGCTTAATATCCGGGGGGTTGGGTGAGCAGTTCTTC.